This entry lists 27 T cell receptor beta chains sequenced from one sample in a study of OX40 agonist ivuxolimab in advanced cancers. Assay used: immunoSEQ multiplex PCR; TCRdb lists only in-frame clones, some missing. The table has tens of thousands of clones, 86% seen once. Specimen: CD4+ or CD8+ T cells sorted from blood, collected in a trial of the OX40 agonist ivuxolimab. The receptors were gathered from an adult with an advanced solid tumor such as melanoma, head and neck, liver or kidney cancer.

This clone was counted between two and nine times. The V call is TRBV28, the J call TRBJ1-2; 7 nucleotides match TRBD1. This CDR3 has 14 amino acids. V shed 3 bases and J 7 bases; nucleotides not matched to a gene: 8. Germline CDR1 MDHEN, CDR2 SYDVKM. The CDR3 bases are TGTGCCAGCAGTTTTAGGACAGGTGTCCTTGGCTACACCTTC. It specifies CASSFRTGVLGYTF.

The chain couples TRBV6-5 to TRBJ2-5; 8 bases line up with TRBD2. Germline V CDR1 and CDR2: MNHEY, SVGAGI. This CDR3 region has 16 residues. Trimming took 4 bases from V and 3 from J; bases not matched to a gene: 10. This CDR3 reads CASSSGGAGIKETQYF. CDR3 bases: TGTGCCAGCAGTTCGGGGGGGGCCGGAATAAAAGAGACCCAGTACTTC.

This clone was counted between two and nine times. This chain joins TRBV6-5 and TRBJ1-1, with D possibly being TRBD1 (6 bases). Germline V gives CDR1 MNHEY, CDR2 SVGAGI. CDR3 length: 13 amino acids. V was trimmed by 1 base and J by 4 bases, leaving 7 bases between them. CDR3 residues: CASSYWGATEAFF. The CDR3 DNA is TGTGCCAGCAGTTACTGGGGGGCCACTGAAGCTTTCTTT.

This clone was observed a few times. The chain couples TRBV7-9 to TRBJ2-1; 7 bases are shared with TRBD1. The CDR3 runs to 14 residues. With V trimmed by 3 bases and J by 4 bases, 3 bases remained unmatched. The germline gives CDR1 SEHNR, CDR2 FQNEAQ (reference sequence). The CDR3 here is CASSLGQTYNEQFF. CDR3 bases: TGTGCCAGCAGCTTGGGACAGACATACAATGAGCAGTTCTTC.

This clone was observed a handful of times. Here the CDR3 reads CASSQDSGRTNQPQHF. The CDR3 region has the DNA TGTGCCAGCAGCCAAGATTCGGGCAGAACCAATCAGCCCCAGCATTTT. The rearrangement joins TRBV4-2 to TRBJ1-5, with unresolved D. The V gene's germline CDR1 is LGHNA and CDR2 YNFKEQ. The CDR3 sequence is 16 residues long. V lost 0 bases and J lost 3, with 12 bases in between.

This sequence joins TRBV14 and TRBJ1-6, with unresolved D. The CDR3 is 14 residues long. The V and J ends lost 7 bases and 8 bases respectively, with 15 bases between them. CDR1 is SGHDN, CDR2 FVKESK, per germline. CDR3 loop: CASNPSGKDSPLHF. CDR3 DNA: TGTGCCAGCAACCCGTCCGGAAAGGATTCACCCCTCCACTTT.

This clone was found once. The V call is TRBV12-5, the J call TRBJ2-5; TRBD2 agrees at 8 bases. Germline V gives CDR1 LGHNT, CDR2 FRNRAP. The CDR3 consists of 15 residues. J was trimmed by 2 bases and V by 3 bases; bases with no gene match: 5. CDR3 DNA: TGTGCTAGTGGTTTCGGGACTAGAGTTCAAGAGACCCAGTACTTC. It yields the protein CASGFGTRVQETQYF.

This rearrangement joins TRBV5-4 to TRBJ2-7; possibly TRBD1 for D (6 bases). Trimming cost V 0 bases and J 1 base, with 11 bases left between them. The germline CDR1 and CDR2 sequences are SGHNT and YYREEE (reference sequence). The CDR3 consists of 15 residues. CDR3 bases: TGTGCCAGCAGCTTGGGTTGGGGGCCGTCCTACGAGCAGTACTTC. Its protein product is CASSLGWGPSYEQYF. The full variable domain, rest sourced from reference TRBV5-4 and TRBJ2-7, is ETGVTQSPTHLIKTRGQQVTLRCSSQSGHNTVSWYQQALGQGPQFIFQYYREEENGRGNFPPRFSGLQFPNYSSELNVNALELDDSALYLCASSLGWGPSYEQYFGPGTRLTVT.

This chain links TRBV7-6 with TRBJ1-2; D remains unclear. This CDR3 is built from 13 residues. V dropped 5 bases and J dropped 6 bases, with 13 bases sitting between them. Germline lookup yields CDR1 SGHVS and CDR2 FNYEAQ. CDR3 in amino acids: CASSTGIRDGYTF. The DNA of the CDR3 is TGTGCCAGCAGCACCGGGATTCGGGATGGCTACACCTTC.

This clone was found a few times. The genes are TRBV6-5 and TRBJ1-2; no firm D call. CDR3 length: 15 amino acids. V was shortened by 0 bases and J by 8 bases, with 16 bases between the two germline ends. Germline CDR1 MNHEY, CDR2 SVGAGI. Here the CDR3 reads CASSYSRAGAGGYTF. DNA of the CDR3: TGTGCCAGCAGTTACTCGAGGGCAGGAGCGGGCGGCTACACCTTC.

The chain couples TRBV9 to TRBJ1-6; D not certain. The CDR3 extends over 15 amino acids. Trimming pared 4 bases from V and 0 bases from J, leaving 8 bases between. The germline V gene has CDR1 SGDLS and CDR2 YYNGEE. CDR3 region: CASSPRSSYNSPLHF. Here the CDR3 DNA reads TGTGCCAGCAGCCCGCGCAGCTCCTATAATTCACCCCTCCACTTT.

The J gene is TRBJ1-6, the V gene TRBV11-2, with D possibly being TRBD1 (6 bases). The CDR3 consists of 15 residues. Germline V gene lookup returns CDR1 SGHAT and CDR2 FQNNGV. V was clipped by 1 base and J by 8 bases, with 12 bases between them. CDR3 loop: CASSLVRGKYSPLHF. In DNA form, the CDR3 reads TGTGCCAGCAGCTTAGTAAGGGGGAAGTATTCACCCCTCCACTTT. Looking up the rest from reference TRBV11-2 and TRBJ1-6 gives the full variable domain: EAGVAQSPRYKIIEKRQSVAFWCNPISGHATLYWYQQILGQGPKLLIQFQNNGVVDDSQLPKDRFSAERLKGVDSTLKIQPAKLEDSAVYLCASSLVRGKYSPLHFGNGTRLTVT.

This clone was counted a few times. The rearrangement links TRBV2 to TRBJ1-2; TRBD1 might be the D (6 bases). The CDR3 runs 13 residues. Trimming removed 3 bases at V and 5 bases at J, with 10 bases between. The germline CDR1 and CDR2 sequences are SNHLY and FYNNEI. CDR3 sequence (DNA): TGTGCCAGCAGTGAGGGCAGGGGATATGGCTACACCTTC. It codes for CASSEGRGYGYTF.

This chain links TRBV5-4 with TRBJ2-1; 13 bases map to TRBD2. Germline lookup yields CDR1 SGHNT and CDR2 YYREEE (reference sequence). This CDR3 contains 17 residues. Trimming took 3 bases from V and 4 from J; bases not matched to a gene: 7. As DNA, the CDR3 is TGTGCCAGCAGCTCCTACCGACTAGCGGGGGGTTACAATGAGCAGTTCTTC. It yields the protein CASSSYRLAGGYNEQFF.

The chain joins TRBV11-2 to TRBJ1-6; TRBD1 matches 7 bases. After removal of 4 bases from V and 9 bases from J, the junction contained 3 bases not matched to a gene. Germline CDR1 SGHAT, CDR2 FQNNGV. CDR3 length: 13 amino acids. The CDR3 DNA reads TGTGCCAGCAGCTCCGGGACAGCTTCACCCCTCCACTTT. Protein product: CASSSGTASPLHF.

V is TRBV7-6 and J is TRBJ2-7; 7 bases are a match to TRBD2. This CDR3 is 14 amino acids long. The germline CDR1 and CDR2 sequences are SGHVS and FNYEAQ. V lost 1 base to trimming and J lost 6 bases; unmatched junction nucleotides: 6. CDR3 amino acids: CASSLGGGAGEQYF. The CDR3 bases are TGTGCCAGCAGCTTAGGGGGAGGGGCCGGCGAGCAGTACTTC.

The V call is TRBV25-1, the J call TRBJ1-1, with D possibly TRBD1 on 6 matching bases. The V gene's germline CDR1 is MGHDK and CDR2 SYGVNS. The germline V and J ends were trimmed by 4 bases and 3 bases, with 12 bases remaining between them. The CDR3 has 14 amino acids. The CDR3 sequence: CASSGSRGYTEAFF. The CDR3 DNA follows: TGTGCCAGCAGTGGGAGCAGGGGCTACACTGAAGCTTTCTTT.

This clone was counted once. The CDR3 region has the DNA TGTGCCAGCAGCATCTCCGGGATCCGCCACGAGCAGTACTTC. This sequence encodes CASSISGIRHEQYF. The V call is TRBV7-6, the J call TRBJ2-7; D is possibly TRBD2 (5 bases). The V end was cut by 5 bases, the J end by 5 bases, with 16 bases between. The CDR3 runs to 14 residues. Looked up from germline, CDR1 is SGHVS and CDR2 is FNYEAQ.

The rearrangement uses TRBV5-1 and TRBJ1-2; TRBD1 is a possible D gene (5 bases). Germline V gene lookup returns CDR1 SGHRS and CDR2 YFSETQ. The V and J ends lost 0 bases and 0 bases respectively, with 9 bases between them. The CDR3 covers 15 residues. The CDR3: CASSLGGTTNYGYTF. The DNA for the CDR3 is TGCGCCAGCAGCTTGGGGGGCACCACTAACTATGGCTACACCTTC.

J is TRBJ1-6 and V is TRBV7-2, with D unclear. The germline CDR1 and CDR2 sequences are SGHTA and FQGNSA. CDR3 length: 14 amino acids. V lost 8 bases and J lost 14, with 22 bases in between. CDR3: CASGTPGLQRTLHF. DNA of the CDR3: TGTGCCAGCGGCACACCCGGGCTTCAACGAACCCTCCACTTT.

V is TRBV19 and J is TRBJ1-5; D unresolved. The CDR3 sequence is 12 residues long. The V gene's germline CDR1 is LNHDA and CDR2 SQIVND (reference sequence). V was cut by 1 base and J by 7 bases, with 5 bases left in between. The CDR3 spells CASSIVAQPQHF. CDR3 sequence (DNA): TGTGCCAGTAGTATAGTAGCCCAGCCCCAGCATTTT.

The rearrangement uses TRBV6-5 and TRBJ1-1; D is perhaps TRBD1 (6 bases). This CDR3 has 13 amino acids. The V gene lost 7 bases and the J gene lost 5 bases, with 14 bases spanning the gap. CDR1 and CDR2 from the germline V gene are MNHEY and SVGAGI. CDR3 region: CASTPGRGTEAFF. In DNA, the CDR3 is TGTGCCAGCACCCCAGGGAGGGGGACTGAAGCTTTCTTT.

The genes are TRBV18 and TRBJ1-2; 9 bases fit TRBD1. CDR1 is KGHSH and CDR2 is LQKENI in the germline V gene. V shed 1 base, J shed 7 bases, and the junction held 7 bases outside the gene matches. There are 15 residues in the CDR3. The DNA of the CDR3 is TGTGCCAGCTCACCACGTCCGGGACAGGGCTCTGGCTACACCTTC. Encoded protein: CASSPRPGQGSGYTF.

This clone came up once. DNA of the CDR3: TGTGCCAGCTCAGGGAGGGGTGTTAGCACAGATACGCAGTATTTT. The encoded protein is CASSGRGVSTDTQYF. The chain employs TRBV18 and TRBJ2-3, with 7 bases lining up with TRBD2. Trimming cost V 5 bases and J 0 bases; bases outside gene matches: 5. Germline CDR1 and CDR2: KGHSH and LQKENI. This CDR3 contains 15 residues.

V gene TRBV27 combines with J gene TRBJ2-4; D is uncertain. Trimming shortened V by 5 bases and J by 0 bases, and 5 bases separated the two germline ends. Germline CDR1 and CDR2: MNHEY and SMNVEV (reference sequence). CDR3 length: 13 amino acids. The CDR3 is CASSALAKNIQYF. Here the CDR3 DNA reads TGTGCCAGCAGTGCCCTAGCCAAAAACATTCAGTACTTC.

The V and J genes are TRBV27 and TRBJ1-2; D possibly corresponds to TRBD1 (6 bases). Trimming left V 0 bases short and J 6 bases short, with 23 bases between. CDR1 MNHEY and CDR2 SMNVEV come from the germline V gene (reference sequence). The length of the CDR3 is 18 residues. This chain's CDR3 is CASSLSGPRGASFDGYTF. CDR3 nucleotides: TGTGCCAGCAGTTTATCGGGCCCCCGGGGGGCGTCGTTCGATGGCTACACCTTC.

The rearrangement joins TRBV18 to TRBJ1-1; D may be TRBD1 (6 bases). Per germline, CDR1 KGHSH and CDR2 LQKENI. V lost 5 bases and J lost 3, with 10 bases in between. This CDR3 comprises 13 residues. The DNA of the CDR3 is TGTGCCAGCTCAGCCGGACAGTACACTGAAGCTTTCTTT. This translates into CASSAGQYTEAFF.